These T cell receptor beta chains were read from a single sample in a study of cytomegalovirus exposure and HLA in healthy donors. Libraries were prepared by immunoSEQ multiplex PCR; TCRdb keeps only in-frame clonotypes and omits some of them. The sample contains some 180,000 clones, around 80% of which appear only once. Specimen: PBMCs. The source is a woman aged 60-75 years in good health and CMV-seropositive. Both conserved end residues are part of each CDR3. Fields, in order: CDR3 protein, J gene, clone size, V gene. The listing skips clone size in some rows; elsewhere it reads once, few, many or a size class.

CASSPDRINEKLFF	TRBJ1-4	.	TRBV5-6
CASSQVSGQGNSPLHF	TRBJ1-6	.	TRBV4-3
CASSLVGGDETQYF	TRBJ2-5	.	TRBV7-6
CASSAEGNQPQHF	TRBJ1-5	.	TRBV2
CAWSAVTGRGNEAFF	TRBJ1-1	.	TRBV30
CASSLAGTDGEQYF	TRBJ2-7	.	TRBV7-3
CAWSSDGNQPQHF	TRBJ1-5	.	TRBV30
CASTAGGTDYEQYF	TRBJ2-7	few	TRBV6-5
CASSPHYEQYF	TRBJ2-7	.	TRBV28
CASRRQGWTEAFF	TRBJ1-1	.	TRBV6-5
CASSGQTGTSYEQYF	TRBJ2-7	.	TRBV6-1
CASSPPVVDEQFF	TRBJ2-1	few	TRBV18
CASIPTPGQAYEQYF	.	.	TRBV7-8
CASSGPNQPQHF	TRBJ1-5	.	TRBV28
CASSRDRGGYGYTF	TRBJ1-2	.	TRBV6-1
CASSVIGSNEQFF	TRBJ2-1	.	TRBV9
CASSSTPGGNYGYTF	TRBJ1-2	.	TRBV5-1
CATFDRGIGKLFF	TRBJ1-4	few	TRBV19